This TCR beta chain was captured in a study of Ad26.COV2.S vaccination and SARS-CoV-2 variants. Profiling relied on immunoSEQ multiplex PCR, and the TCRdb table lists in-frame clones only, not all of them. The table shows over 400,000 clones, with about 92% occurring only once. The CDR3 consists of 13 residues. Germline CDR1 SGHVS, CDR2 FNYEAQ. The V gene lost 0 bases and the J gene lost 10 bases, with 10 bases spanning the gap. As for treatment: 19 received Ad26.COV2.S at low or high dose, single or two shots; about 5 received placebo; per-sample allocation not given. All samples were drawn on day 63, counting from the first vaccine or placebo injection.

The sample in question was peripheral blood, obtained in a trial of Ad26.COV2.S vaccine versus placebo. The sequence derives from a person between 18 and 59 years old who received the Ad26.COV2.S COVID-19 vaccine or a placebo. This chain connects TRBV7-6 to TRBJ2-1; D call uncertain. The CDR3 coding sequence is TGTGCCAGCAGCTTAGCGACGACGGCGGAGCAGTTCTTC. Translating it yields CASSLATTAEQFF.